The next 16 T cell receptor beta chains were all read from a single sample in a study of regulatory T cells in long-lasting Graves disease. Time point reported: newly diagnosed GD, antithyroid drugs for less than 3 months. The TCR library used RNA extracted from PBMCs. Construction of the TCR beta libraries employed iRepertoire HTBI primers in conjunction with Arm-PCR of CDR3 regions. TCRdb re-analysed the multiplex PCR reads in MiXCR, keeping a single row per CDR3 protein. The repertoire holds 620,000 or so distinct CDR3 sequences, roughly 16% seen once, with around 19% in the top ten. These data are also associated with another study on T cells in Graves' hyperthyroidism and ophthalmopathy.

The input for sequencing was peripheral blood mononuclear cells (PBMCs), taken at new diagnosis, from a patient treated with antithyroid drugs. These TCRs come from a woman aged 25 to 39 with Graves disease.

This clonotype was counted between two and nine times. V and J are TRBV3-1 and TRBJ2-7; TRBD2 is a possible D gene (6 bases). The CDR3 spans 14 residues. V was cut by 7 bases and J by 6 bases, with 19 bases left in between. CDR1 is LGHDT, CDR2 YNNKEL, per germline (reference sequence). CDR3 nucleotides: TGTGCCAGCACGCCAGCACGGAGGGTGATCGAGCAGTACTTC. Protein: CASTPARRVIEQYF.

The sample holds a few counts of this clonotype. The CDR3 DNA reads as TGTGCCAGCAGTTTTGCAGGGACCTATGGCTACACCTTC. It yields the protein CASSFAGTYGYTF. The V gene is TRBV28, the J gene TRBJ1-2, with D possibly TRBD1 on 5 matching bases. V lost 3 bases to trimming and J lost 4 bases, with 9 bases between them. CDR3 length equals 13 residues. CDR1 MDHEN and CDR2 SYDVKM come from the germline V gene.

This clonotype was picked up a small number of times. The rearrangement links TRBV25-1 to TRBJ2-7; TRBD1 is a possible D gene (6 bases). The CDR3 loop spans 13 amino acids. V lost 7 bases to trimming and J lost 1 base, with 11 bases between them. Germline V gives CDR1 MGHDK, CDR2 SYGVNS. The CDR3 DNA reads TGTGCCAGCAACAGGGTAGGGTCCTACGAGCAGTACTTC. Translated, it gives CASNRVGSYEQYF.

J is TRBJ2-3 and V is TRBV9; no clear D gene. The V end lost 2 bases, the J end lost 2 bases, and 6 bases lay between the germline ends. Germline V lookup: CDR1 SGDLS, CDR2 YYNGEE. This CDR3 has 13 residues. The CDR3 is CASSVTITDTQYF. The CDR3 nucleotides are TGTGCCAGCAGCGTTACTATCACAGATACGCAGTATTTT.

This clonotype was seen many times. V gene TRBV6-5 combines with J gene TRBJ2-5, with D unclear. Germline-derived CDR1 and CDR2 are MNHEY and SVGAGI. The CDR3 is 14 residues long. V was pared by 0 bases and J by 5 bases, with 10 bases between. This chain's CDR3 is CASSYSKVSETQYF. The CDR3 DNA is TGTGCCAGCAGTTACTCGAAGGTTTCCGAGACCCAGTACTTC.

This clonotype showed up many times. The chain couples TRBV7-2 to TRBJ2-7; 9 positions agree with TRBD1. V trimming: 5 bases; J trimming: 6 bases; junction bases outside the gene matches: 14. The CDR3 sequence is 16 residues long. Germline V gives CDR1 SGHTA, CDR2 FQGNSA. CDR3 sequence reads: CASSINSGTGLGEQYF. The DNA for the CDR3 is TGTGCCAGCAGCATAAACTCCGGGACAGGGCTGGGCGAGCAGTACTTC.

The chain combines TRBV27 with TRBJ2-7; tentatively, D is TRBD1 (5 bases). Per germline, CDR1 MNHEY and CDR2 SMNVEV (reference sequence). The CDR3 has 13 amino acids. V was shortened by 5 bases and J by 4 bases, with 12 bases between the two germline ends. CDR3 region: CASSVTEKYEQYF. In nucleotides, the CDR3 is TGTGCCAGCAGTGTGACAGAGAAATACGAGCAGTACTTC.

Details on this clonotype: This may arise from a read error, as a much more abundant clone is one base away. CDR3 nucleotides: TGTGCCAGCCGGGGACAGGGGACTGAAAAACCGTTTTTT. It translates to CASRGQGTEKPFF. This sequence joins TRBV7-8 and TRBJ1-4; TRBD1 matches 10 bases. This CDR3 is 13 amino acids long. Germline V gene sequence: CDR1 SGHVS, CDR2 FQNEAQ.

This clonotype was seen more than once but under ten times. The V gene is TRBV20-1, the J gene TRBJ2-7; 8 nucleotides match TRBD1. Germline V gene lookup returns CDR1 DFQATT and CDR2 SNEGSKA (reference sequence). The CDR3 is 13 amino acids. The ends lost 3 bases at V and 3 bases at J; junction bases unmatched: 4. The CDR3 spells CSASSGGGYEQYF. The CDR3 DNA is TGCAGTGCTAGTTCAGGGGGCGGCTACGAGCAGTACTTC.

In its sample, this clonotype was seen many times. The chain is built from TRBV15 and TRBJ2-1, with D unclear. The CDR3 extends over 13 amino acids. Germline CDR1 and CDR2: LNHNV and YYDKDF (reference sequence). Trimming pared 1 base from V and 4 bases from J, leaving 5 bases between. The CDR3 spells CATSRGPYNEQFF. CDR3 in DNA: TGTGCCACCAGCAGAGGCCCTTACAATGAGCAGTTCTTC.

The chain employs TRBV6-1 and TRBJ1-6; D gene unclear. In germline, CDR1 is MNHNS, CDR2 SASEGT. Trimming left V 2 bases short and J 7 bases short, with 12 bases between. The CDR3 contains 15 residues. In nucleotides, the CDR3 is TGTGCCAGCAGTGAAATGGGTTTCAAGAATTCACCCCTCCACTTT. Protein: CASSEMGFKNSPLHF.

This clonotype came up many times. CDR3 sequence: CASSFPPSGSYNEQFF. The CDR3 nucleotides are TGTGCCAGCAGCTTTCCTCCCAGTGGCTCCTACAATGAGCAGTTCTTC. The genes are TRBV11-2 and TRBJ2-1; D not certain. The CDR3 is 16 residues long. V was trimmed by 3 bases and J by 0 bases, leaving 12 bases between them. Germline CDR1 SGHAT, CDR2 FQNNGV.

This clonotype came up a few times. CDR3 nucleotides: TGCAGTGCTAGTCTACTAGCGGCCTACAATGAGCAGTTCTTC. Translating gives CSASLLAAYNEQFF. V is TRBV20-1 and J is TRBJ2-1; 8 nucleotides align to TRBD2. CDR3 length: 14 residues. Trimming cost V 3 bases and J 2 bases; bases outside gene matches: 3. CDR1 and CDR2 (germline): DFQATT, SNEGSKA (reference sequence).

This clonotype has only a few counts. The chain joins TRBV6-2 or TRBV6-3 to TRBJ2-6; possible D gene TRBD1, 5 bases. Trimming stripped 2 bases from V and 1 base from J, with 9 bases between. The CDR3 loop spans 16 amino acids. Germline loops: CDR1 MNHEY, CDR2 SVGEGT. The CDR3 here is CASSYGALSGANVLTF. CDR3 in DNA: TGTGCCAGCAGTTACGGGGCCCTTTCTGGGGCCAACGTCCTGACTTTC.

This chain uses TRBV4-1 with TRBJ2-2; D possibly corresponds to TRBD2 (5 bases). Trimming cost V 2 bases and J 6 bases, with 13 bases left between them. The germline CDR1 and CDR2 sequences are MGHRA and YSYEKL. This CDR3 is built from 15 residues. For the CDR3, the DNA is TGCGCCAGCAGCCAATCTAGCATCGGGGCCGGGGAGCTGTTTTTT. It is translated as CASSQSSIGAGELFF.

In its sample, this clonotype was seen many times. The V and J genes are TRBV20-1 and TRBJ2-3; 10 bases fit TRBD2. This CDR3 spans 14 amino acids. Germline CDR1 and CDR2: DFQATT and SNEGSKA (reference sequence). Trimming at V came to 6 bases and at J to 6 bases, leaving 9 bases not matched to a gene. CDR3 amino acids: CSAPGTSESDTQYF. The CDR3 region has the DNA TGCAGTGCCCCCGGGACTAGCGAATCGGATACGCAGTATTTT.